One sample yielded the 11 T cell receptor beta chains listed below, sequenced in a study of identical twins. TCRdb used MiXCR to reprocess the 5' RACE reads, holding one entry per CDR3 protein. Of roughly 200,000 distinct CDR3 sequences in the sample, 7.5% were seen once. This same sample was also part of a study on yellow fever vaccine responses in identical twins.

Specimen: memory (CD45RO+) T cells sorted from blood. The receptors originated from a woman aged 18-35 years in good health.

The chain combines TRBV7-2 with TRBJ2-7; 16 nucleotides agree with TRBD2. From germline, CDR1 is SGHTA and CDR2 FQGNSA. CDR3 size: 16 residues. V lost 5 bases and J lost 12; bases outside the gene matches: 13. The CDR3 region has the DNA TGTGCCAGCAGCCCTAGCGGGACTAGCGGGAGGGAGTCTAGGTACTTC. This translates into CASSPSGTSGRESRYF.

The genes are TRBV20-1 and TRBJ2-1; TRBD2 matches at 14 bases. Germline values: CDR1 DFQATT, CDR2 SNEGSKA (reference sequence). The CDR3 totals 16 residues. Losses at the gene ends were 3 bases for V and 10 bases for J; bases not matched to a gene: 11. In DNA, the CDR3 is TGCAGTGCTAGTTCCCCAGAGGGACTAGCGGGAGAAGAGCAGTTCTTC. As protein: CSASSPEGLAGEEQFF.

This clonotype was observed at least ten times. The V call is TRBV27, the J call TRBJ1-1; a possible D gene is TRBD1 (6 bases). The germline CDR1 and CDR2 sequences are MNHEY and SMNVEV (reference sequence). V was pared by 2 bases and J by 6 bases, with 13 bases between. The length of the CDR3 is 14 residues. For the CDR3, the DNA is TGTGCCAGCAGTTTAACAGGGTGGACGGCTGAAGCTTTCTTT. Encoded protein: CASSLTGWTAEAFF.

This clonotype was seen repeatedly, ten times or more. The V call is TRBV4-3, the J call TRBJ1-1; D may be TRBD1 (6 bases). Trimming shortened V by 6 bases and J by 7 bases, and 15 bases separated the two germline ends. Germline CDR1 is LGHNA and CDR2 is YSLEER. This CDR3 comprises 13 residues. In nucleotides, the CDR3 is TGCGCCAGCAGTAAAGGGGGGGGGGTTGAAGCTTTCTTT. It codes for CASSKGGGVEAFF.

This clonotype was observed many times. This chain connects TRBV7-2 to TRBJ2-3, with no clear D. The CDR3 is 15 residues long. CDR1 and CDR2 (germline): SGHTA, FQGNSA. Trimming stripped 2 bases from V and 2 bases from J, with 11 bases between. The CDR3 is CASSLSWANTDTQYF. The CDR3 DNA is TGTGCCAGCAGCTTAAGTTGGGCCAACACAGATACGCAGTATTTT.

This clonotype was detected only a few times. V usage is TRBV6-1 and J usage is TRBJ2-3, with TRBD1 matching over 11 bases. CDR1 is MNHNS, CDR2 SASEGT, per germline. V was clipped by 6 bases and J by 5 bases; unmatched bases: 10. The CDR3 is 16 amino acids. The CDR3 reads CASSSSGTGGRDTQYF. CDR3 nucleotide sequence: TGTGCCAGCAGCAGCTCCGGGACAGGGGGGAGAGATACGCAGTATTTT.

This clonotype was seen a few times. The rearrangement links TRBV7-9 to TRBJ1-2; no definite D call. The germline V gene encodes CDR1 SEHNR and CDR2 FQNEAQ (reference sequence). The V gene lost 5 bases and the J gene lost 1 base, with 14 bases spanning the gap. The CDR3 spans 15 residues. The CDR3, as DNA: TGTGCCAGCAGCGTCGGGCGGGTGGATAACTATGGCTACACCTTC. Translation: CASSVGRVDNYGYTF.

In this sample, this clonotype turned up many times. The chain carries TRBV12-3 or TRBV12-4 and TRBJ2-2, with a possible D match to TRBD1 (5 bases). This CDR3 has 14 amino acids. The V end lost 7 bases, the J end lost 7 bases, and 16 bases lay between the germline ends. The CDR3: CASTSSPQGGELFF. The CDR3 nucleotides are TGTGCCAGCACCTCGTCGCCCCAGGGCGGGGAGCTGTTTTTT.

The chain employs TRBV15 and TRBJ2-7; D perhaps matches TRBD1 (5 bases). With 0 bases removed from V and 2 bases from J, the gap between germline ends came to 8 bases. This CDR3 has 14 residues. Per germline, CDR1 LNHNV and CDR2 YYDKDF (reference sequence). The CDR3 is CATSRDQGAYEQYF. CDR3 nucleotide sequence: TGTGCCACCAGCAGAGATCAGGGTGCCTACGAGCAGTACTTC. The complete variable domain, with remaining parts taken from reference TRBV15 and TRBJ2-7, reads DAMVIQNPRYQVTQFGKPVTLSCSQTLNHNVMYWYQQKSSQAPKLLFHYYDKDFNNEADTPDNFQSRRPNTSFCFLDIRSPGLGDTAMYLCATSRDQGAYEQYFGPGTRLTVT.

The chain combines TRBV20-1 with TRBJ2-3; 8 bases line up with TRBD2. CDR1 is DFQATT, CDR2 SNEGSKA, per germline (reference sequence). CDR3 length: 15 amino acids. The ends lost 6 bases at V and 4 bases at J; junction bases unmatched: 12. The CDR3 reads CSAPGQAGDSDTQYF. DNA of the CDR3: TGCAGTGCCCCGGGTCAAGCGGGAGACTCAGATACGCAGTATTTT.

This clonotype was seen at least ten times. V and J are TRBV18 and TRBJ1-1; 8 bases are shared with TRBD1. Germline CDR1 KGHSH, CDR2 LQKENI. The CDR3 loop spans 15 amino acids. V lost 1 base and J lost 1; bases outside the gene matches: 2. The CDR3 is CASSPLGQENTEAFF. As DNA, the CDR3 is TGTGCCAGCTCACCACTGGGACAGGAGAACACTGAAGCTTTCTTT.